This T cell receptor beta chain stems from a study of Graves' ophthalmopathy and Graves' hyperthyroidism. Study conclusions and caveats: Discrimination between ophthalmopathy and stable hyperthyroidism by a 13-signature model showed about 86% sensitivity and about 81% specificity. The model's prediction of ophthalmopathy progression had about 70% sensitivity and 72% to 75% specificity. Most expanded thyroid clonotypes above 0.001 frequency also appeared in blood.

For this clonotype: Its specificity is not known.

RNA transcripts were the source from which TCR beta CDR3 regions were amplified. First-round RT-PCR used HTBI primers; second-round multiplex PCR followed. Via MiXCR, TCRdb re-called the multiplex PCR reads, giving one row per CDR3 protein. Of about 1.1 million distinct CDR3 sequences detected, 35% to 45% appear once; the ten largest clones hold around 10%. The CDR3 covers 15 residues. V shed 5 bases and J shed 2 bases, with 15 bases lying between them. The V gene's germline CDR1 is SGHTA and CDR2 FQGNSA. The rearrangement links TRBV7-2 to TRBJ1-1, with D perhaps matching TRBD1 (6 bases). The sequencing sample was made of peripheral blood or thyroid tissue (not recorded which). This clonotype was sampled from an adult man with Graves' hyperthyroidism. CDR3 nucleotide sequence: TGTGCCAGCAGCCACGAACAGGGTCATAACACTGAAGCTTTCTTT. This translates into CASSHEQGHNTEAFF. Filled out from reference TRBV7-2 and TRBJ1-1, the complete variable domain reads GAGVSQSPSNKVTEKGKDVELRCDPISGHTALYWYRQSLGQGLEFLIYFQGNSAPDKSGLPSDRFSAERTGGSVSTLTIQRTQQEDSAVYLCASSHEQGHNTEAFFGQGTRLTVV.